These 6 T cell receptor beta chains were all obtained from the same sample, sequenced in a study of OX40 agonist ivuxolimab in advanced cancers. Assay: immunoSEQ multiplex PCR; the TCRdb copy retains only in-frame clones and omits some. The data contain around 70,000 clones, 85% to 90% of them singletons. This material consisted of CD4+ or CD8+ T cells sorted from blood, taken in a trial of the OX40 agonist ivuxolimab. The receptors here all came from an adult with an advanced solid tumor such as melanoma, head and neck, liver or kidney cancer.

This rearrangement joins TRBV6-1 to TRBJ1-4; D is unclear. The CDR3 length is 12 residues. V dropped 7 bases and J dropped 4 bases, with 7 bases sitting between them. Looked up from germline, CDR1 is MNHNS and CDR2 is SASEGT. This CDR3 is CASKDINEKLFF. The CDR3, as DNA: TGTGCCAGCAAGGATATTAATGAAAAACTGTTTTTT.

The chain recombines TRBV5-4 with TRBJ2-5, with 7 bases aligning to TRBD1. The J call may be in error: the DNA end matches TRBJ2-7 better. The germline V gene has CDR1 SGHNT and CDR2 YYREEE (reference sequence). This CDR3 is 16 amino acids long. The CDR3 protein is CASSLGGSRGLHEQYF. The CDR3 DNA sequence: TGTGCCAGCAGCTTGGGGGGCTCAAGGGGGCTCCACGAGCAGTACTTC.

This clone has only one observation. CDR3 DNA sequence: TGCGCCAGCAGCTCGGGGGCCCCCACAGATACGCAGTATTTT. Protein: CASSSGAPTDTQYF. The V call is TRBV4-1, the J call TRBJ2-3; D could derive from TRBD1 or TRBD2 (6 bases each). Germline V lookup: CDR1 MGHRA, CDR2 YSYEKL. This CDR3 spans 14 amino acids. The germline V and J ends were trimmed by 5 bases and 2 bases, with 11 bases remaining between them.

The chain is built from TRBV30 and TRBJ1-1; D is unresolved. Germline V gene data show CDR1 as GTSNPN and CDR2 as SVGIG (reference sequence). The CDR3 is made up of 14 amino acids. Trimming cost V 0 bases and J 1 base, with 9 bases left between them. CDR3 nucleotides: TGTGCCTGGAGTGTAGACGGCCCGAACACTGAAGCTTTCTTT. Its translation is CAWSVDGPNTEAFF.

The V and J genes are TRBV6-5 and TRBJ1-3; possibly TRBD1 for D (5 bases). Trimming left V 6 bases short and J 3 bases short, with 12 bases between. The germline gives CDR1 MNHEY, CDR2 SVGAGI. The CDR3 totals 14 residues. For the CDR3, the DNA is TGTGCCAGCAGACCCGACAGTTTTGGAAACACCATATATTTT. It specifies CASRPDSFGNTIYF.

This chain uses TRBV2 with TRBJ2-2; D gene uncertain. There are 11 residues in the CDR3. The germline V gene has CDR1 SNHLY and CDR2 FYNNEI. The V and J ends lost 5 bases and 9 bases respectively, with 7 bases between them. CDR3 amino acids: CASSQTRELFF. CDR3 in DNA: TGTGCCAGCAGTCAGACGAGGGAGCTGTTTTTT. The whole variable domain, filled in from reference TRBV2 and TRBJ2-2, reads EPEVTQTPSHQVTQMGQEVILRCVPISNHLYFYWYRQILGQKVEFLVSFYNNEISEKSEIFDDQFSVERPDGSNFTLKIRSTKLEDSAMYFCASSQTRELFFGEGSRLTVL.